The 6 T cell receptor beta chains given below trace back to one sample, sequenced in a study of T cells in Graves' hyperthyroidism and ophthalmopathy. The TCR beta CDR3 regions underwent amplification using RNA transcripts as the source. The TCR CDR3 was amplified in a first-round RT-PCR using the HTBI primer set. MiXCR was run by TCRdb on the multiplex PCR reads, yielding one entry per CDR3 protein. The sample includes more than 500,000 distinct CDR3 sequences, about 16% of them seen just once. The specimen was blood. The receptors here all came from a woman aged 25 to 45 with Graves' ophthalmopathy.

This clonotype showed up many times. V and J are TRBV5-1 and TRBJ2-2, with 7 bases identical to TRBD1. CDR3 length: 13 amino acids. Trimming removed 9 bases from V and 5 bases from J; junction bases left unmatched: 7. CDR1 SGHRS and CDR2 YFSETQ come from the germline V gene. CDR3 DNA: TGCGCCACCTCGGGACAGACAACCGGGGAGCTGTTTTTT. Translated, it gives CATSGQTTGELFF.

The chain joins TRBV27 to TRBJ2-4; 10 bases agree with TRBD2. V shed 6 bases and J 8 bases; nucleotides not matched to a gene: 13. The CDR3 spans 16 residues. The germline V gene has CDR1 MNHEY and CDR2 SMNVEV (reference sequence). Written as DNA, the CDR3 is TGTGCCAGCAGCCCCCAAGCGGGAGGGCCGCAGGACATTCAGTACTTC. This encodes CASSPQAGGPQDIQYF.

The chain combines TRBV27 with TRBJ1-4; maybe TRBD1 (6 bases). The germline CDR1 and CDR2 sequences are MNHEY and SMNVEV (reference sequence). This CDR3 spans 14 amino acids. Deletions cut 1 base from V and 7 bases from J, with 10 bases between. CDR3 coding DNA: TGTGCCAGCAGTTTATATAGGGGGGGTGAAAAACTGTTTTTT. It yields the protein CASSLYRGGEKLFF.

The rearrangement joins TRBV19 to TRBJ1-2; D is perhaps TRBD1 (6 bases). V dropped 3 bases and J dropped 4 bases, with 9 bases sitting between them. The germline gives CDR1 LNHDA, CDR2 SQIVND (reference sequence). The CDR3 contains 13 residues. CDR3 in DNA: TGTGCCAGTAGTATCCAGGGGTTCTATGGCTACACCTTC. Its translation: CASSIQGFYGYTF.

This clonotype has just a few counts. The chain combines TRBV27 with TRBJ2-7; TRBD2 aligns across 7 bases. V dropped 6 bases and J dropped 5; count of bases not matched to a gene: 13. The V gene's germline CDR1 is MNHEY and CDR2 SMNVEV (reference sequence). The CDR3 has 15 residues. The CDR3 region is CASRVRLAPQNEQYF. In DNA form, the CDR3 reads TGTGCCAGCAGAGTCCGACTAGCCCCACAGAACGAGCAGTACTTC.

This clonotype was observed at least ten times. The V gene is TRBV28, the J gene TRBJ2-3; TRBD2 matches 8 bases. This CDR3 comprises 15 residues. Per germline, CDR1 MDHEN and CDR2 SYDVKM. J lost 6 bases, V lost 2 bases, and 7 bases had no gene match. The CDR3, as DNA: TGTGCCAGCAGTTTAGGTGCGGGAGGTAGTGATACGCAGTATTTT. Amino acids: CASSLGAGGSDTQYF.